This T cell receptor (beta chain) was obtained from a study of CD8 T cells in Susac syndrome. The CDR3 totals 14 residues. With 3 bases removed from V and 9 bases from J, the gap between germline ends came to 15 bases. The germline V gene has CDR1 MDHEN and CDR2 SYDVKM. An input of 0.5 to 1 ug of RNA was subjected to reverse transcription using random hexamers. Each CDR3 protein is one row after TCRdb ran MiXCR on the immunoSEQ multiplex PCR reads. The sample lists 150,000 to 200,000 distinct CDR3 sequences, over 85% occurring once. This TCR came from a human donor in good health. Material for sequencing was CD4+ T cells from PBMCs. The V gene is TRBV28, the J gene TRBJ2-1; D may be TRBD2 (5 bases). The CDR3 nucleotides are TGTGCCAGCAGTTTGTTTCTAGGGCGGGTTGAGCAGTTCTTC. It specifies CASSLFLGRVEQFF.